This T cell receptor beta chain was observed in a study of blood T cells in healthy people across ages. Study-wide findings and caveats: Researchers judged that diversity estimates from one million T cells fell short of true values.

This CDR3 has 11 amino acids. After removal of 8 bases from V and 5 bases from J, the junction contained 6 bases not matched to a gene. Germline CDR1 and CDR2: SQVTM and ANQGSEA. This clonotype was counted many times. Its antigen is unknown. The study drew donors from healthy Caucasian individuals in Russia aged roughly 6 to 90. Every donor gave ten milliliters of peripheral blood. Isolating PBMCs gave at least 7 million of these cells per sample. Using a J-beta primer mix together with a sample-barcoded 5' primer, a second PCR was run for 7 to 11 cycles. MiXCR was run by TCRdb on the 5' RACE reads, yielding one entry per CDR3 protein. The sample has some 1.5 million distinct CDR3 sequences, 28% seen once.

This clonotype originated in a woman in her twenties or thirties in good health. The sample consisted of blood. V is TRBV29-1 and J is TRBJ2-7; 7 bases match TRBD1. This CDR3 is CSYYTGDEQYF. The CDR3 DNA is TGCAGCTACTACACAGGGGACGAGCAGTACTTC.